Described below is a single TCR beta chain sequence and its context. Its antigen is unknown. Each CDR3 protein is one row after TCRdb ran MiXCR on the reads. This sample has under 850,000 distinct CDR3 sequences, with 35% found just once. The record originates from a study of T cell repertoires in cytomegalovirus infection. Overall study context: CMV infection plus the matching HLA type was flagged by public TCR beta signatures. Whole-study findings and limits: Clonotype analysis showed dominance of the ex vivo response by HLA-C-restricted CMV-specific TCR beta clonotypes. Identification of carriers of CMV plus the relevant HLA was achieved through cumulative public TCR beta family frequency.

The TCR was taken from a human donor in good health (CMV status not recorded). Some clones in this sample may be carry-over from other donors' samples. The sequenced material came from PBMCs.

The chain's CDR3 is CASSLRGTYFGYEQYF. CDR3 coding DNA: TGTGCCAGCAGTTTACGAGGGACATATTTTGGATACGAGCAGTACTTC. The genes are TRBV28 and TRBJ2-7; D might be TRBD1 (6 bases). The CDR3 covers 16 residues. The ends were cut back, 2 bases at V and 4 bases at J, with 18 bases in the middle. The germline CDR1 and CDR2 sequences are MDHEN and SYDVKM.